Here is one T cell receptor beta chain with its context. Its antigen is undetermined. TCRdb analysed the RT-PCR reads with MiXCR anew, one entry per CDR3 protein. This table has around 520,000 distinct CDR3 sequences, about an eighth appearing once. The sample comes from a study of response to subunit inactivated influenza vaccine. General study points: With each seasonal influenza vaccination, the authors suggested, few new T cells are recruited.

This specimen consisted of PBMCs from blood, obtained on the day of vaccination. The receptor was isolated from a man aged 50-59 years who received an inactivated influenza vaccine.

The CDR3 region is CASSAREETEAFF. CDR3 in DNA: TGTGCCAGCTCGGCCAGGGAGGAAACTGAAGCTTTCTTT. The chain joins TRBV10-3 to TRBJ1-1, with D tentatively TRBD1 (5 bases). Germline V CDR1 and CDR2: ENHRY, SYGVKD. V was trimmed by 10 bases and J by 5 bases, leaving 17 bases between them. This CDR3 has 13 residues.